Shown below are 8 T cell receptor beta chains from a single sample sequenced in a study of T cells after yellow fever vaccination. TCRdb reanalysed the 5' RACE reads using MiXCR and keeps one entry per CDR3 protein. The sample lists approximately 450,000 distinct CDR3 sequences, 18% occurring once. This specimen was PBMCs, taken before the yellow fever booster vaccination. Receptor source: a man aged 18 to 30 who received the YFV17D yellow fever vaccine.

This clonotype has more than one count but fewer than ten. The chain is built from TRBV13 and TRBJ2-7, with 8 bases identical to TRBD1. This CDR3 comprises 16 residues. Losses at the gene ends were 4 bases for V and 6 bases for J; bases not matched to a gene: 14. Germline V gives CDR1 PRHDT, CDR2 FYEKMQ (reference sequence). CDR3 nucleotides: TGTGCCAGCAGCTGGTATCGGGGCAGGGGGCTCTCCGAGCAGTACTTC. Translating gives CASSWYRGRGLSEQYF.

This clonotype was seen ten or more times. This chain links TRBV4-3 with TRBJ1-4; the D is unclear. Looked up from germline, CDR1 is LGHNA and CDR2 is YSLEER. The germline V and J ends were trimmed by 4 bases and 0 bases, with 9 bases remaining between them. The CDR3 has 15 amino acids. The CDR3 DNA reads TGCGCCAGCAGCCCCTTCGTAGCAACTAATGAAAAACTGTTTTTT. Encoded protein: CASSPFVATNEKLFF.

The chain links TRBV29-1 to TRBJ2-3, with 8 bases fitting TRBD2. CDR3 length: 13 amino acids. Germline CDR1 SQVTM, CDR2 ANQGSEA. V lost 3 bases and J lost 3; bases outside the gene matches: 2. CDR3 DNA sequence: TGCAGCGTTGAGCCTAGCGGGACAGATACGCAGTATTTT. Encoded protein: CSVEPSGTDTQYF.

This clonotype occurred once. The genes are TRBV4-2 and TRBJ2-1; D is tentatively TRBD1 or TRBD2 (6 bases each). There are 16 residues in the CDR3. CDR1 LGHNA and CDR2 YNFKEQ come from the germline V gene. V lost 2 bases to trimming and J lost 7 bases, with 18 bases between them. The CDR3 DNA follows: TGTGCCAGCAGCCAAAGGGGGGCCGGTAATTATAATGAGCAGTTCTTC. Its translation is CASSQRGAGNYNEQFF.

A few counts support this clonotype. The rearrangement links TRBV7-3 to TRBJ2-1; 8 bases agree with TRBD1. V shed 2 bases and J 8 bases; nucleotides not matched to a gene: 8. This CDR3 spans 15 amino acids. Per germline, CDR1 SGHTA and CDR2 FQGTGA. The CDR3 bases are TGTGCCAGCAGCTTAGAGCAGGGGGCGCCGTATGAGCAGTTCTTC. As protein: CASSLEQGAPYEQFF.

The chain recombines TRBV13 with TRBJ2-7, with a possible D match to TRBD1 (5 bases). Germline CDR1 reads PRHDT; CDR2 reads FYEKMQ (reference sequence). V was cut by 6 bases and J by 2 bases, with 11 bases left in between. The CDR3 loop spans 13 amino acids. The CDR3 nucleotides are TGTGCCAGCAGTTCGACAGTCACCTACGAGCAGTACTTC. It specifies CASSSTVTYEQYF.

This clonotype came up a few times. The genes are TRBV7-3 and TRBJ2-5; 12 bases are a match to TRBD2. The trim removed 5 bases at V and 4 bases at J, leaving 5 bases unmatched. The CDR3 contains 15 residues. CDR1 SGHTA and CDR2 FQGTGA come from the germline V gene. CDR3 sequence: CASSEGLAGSETQYF. Written as DNA, the CDR3 is TGTGCCAGCAGCGAGGGACTAGCGGGTTCAGAGACCCAGTACTTC.

This clonotype came up many times. The J gene is TRBJ2-5, the V gene TRBV10-2; D is perhaps TRBD1 (6 bases). V lost 2 bases to trimming and J lost 2 bases, with 15 bases between them. CDR1 and CDR2 (germline): WSHSY, SAAADI. The length of the CDR3 is 16 residues. DNA of the CDR3: TGCGCCAGCAGTGAGGCGGCCGGGACACGGCAAGAGACCCAGTACTTC. Protein product: CASSEAAGTRQETQYF.